The present T cell receptor beta chain was sequenced within a study of post-analysis software for immune sequencing data. Findings of the study overall: Controls showed lower frequencies than patients for 5 or 6 TRBV segments, and TRBV5-6, TRBV5-1 and TRBV20-1 were among these. Strong same-batch co-clustering of samples appeared with F measure clustering. Comparison with controls showed significantly lower normalized Chao1 diversity in multiple sclerosis patients.

cDNA libraries for TCR beta contained unique molecular identifiers. TCRdb itself ran the PCR reads through MiXCR, one entry per CDR3 protein. There are 650,000 to 850,000 distinct CDR3 sequences in the sample; around 46% occur only once, and roughly 5.2% lies in the top ten. Germline V gene sequence: CDR1 SGDLS, CDR2 YYNGEE. V lost 3 bases, J lost 2 bases, and 13 bases stayed unmatched. The CDR3 runs to 17 residues. Comment on this clonotype: Its antigen is undetermined.

Sample: blood. The chain employs TRBV9 and TRBJ1-2; 7 bases are a match to TRBD1. This TCR came from a girl under 18 with multiple sclerosis. The CDR3 sequence is CASSGLGTATLNYGYTF. The DNA of the CDR3 is TGTGCCAGCAGCGGTCTTGGGACAGCCACACTGAACTATGGCTACACCTTC.